This entry features one T cell receptor beta chain sequence. The repertoire was sequenced with immunoSEQ multiplex PCR; TCRdb's copy has only in-frame clones and lacks some. The sample contains approximately 400,000 clones, approximately 90% of which appear only once. This sample was taken from a study of blood T cell repertoires in COVID-19. At the level of the study: From T cells, B-cell-depleted T cells, or PBMCs came the material, which was cDNA or gDNA.

CDR3 size: 13 residues. The germline V gene has CDR1 GTSNPN and CDR2 SVGIG (reference sequence). V shed 0 bases and J 14 bases; nucleotides not matched to a gene: 7. The receptor's source is a woman aged 40 to 50 who had been exposed to COVID-19. V is TRBV30 and J is TRBJ1-6; 7 bases agree with TRBD1. Sequenced: PBMCs or T cells enriched from blood (not recorded which). The CDR3 here is CAWSVQGRTTLHF. CDR3 DNA sequence: TGTGCCTGGAGTGTACAGGGGAGGACCACCCTCCACTTT. Looking up the rest from reference TRBV30 and TRBJ1-6 gives the full variable domain: SQTIHQWPATLVQPVGSPLSLECTVEGTSNPNLYWYRQAAGRGLQLLFYSVGIGQISSEVPQNLSASRPQDRQFILSSKKLLLSDSGFYLCAWSVQGRTTLHFGNGTRLTVT.